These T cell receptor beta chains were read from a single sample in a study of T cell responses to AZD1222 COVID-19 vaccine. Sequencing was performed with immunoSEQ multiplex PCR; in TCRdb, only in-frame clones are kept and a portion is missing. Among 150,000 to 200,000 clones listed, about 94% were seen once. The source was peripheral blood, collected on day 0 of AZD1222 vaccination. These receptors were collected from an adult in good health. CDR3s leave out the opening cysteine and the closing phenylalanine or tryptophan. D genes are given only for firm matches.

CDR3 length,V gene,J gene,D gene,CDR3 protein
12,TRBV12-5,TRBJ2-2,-,ASGTGTLVGELF
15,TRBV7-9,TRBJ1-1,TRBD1,ASSRIRQGGRYTEAF
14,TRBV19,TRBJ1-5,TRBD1,ASSTPRRGLDQPQH
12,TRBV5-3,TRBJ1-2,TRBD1,ARSIKDRGLCYT
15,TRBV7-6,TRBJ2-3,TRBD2,ASSSPAGAGGRDTQY
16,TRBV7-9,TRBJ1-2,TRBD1,ASSPRQGRNGANYGYT
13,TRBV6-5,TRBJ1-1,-,ASSYSTGLNTEAF
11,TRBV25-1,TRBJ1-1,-,ASSRLGYTEAF
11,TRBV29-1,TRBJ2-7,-,SAKGEGRYEQY
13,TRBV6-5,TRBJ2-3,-,ASGLTGYRTDTQY
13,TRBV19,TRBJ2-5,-,ASSDRTVVRETQY
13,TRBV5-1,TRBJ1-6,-,ASSLAQGLGSPLH
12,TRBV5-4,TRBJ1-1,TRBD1,ASSLGQGITEAF
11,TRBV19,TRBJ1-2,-,ASSIDVREGYT
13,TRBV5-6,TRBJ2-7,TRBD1,ASSLIGTGSHEQY
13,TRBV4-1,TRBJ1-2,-,ASSQGGGDYYGYT
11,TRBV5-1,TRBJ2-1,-,ASSLARDRQQF
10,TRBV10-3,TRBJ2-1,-,AISAISNEQF
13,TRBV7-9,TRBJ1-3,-,ASSLAGAHGNTIY
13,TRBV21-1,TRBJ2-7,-,ASSADPQISYEQY
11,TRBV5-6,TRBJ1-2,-,ASSLDRAYGYT
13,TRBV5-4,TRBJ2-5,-,ASSFGKGLGETQY
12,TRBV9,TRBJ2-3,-,ASSLTPGEDTQY
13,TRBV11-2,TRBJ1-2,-,ASSLVHHQNYGYT
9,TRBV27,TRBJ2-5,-,ASTLGETQY
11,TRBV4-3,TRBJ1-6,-,ASSQDRRQGVH
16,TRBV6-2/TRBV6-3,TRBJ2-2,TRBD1,ASSQHLGQGAGTGELF
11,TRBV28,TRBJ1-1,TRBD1,ASSLPGQGKAF
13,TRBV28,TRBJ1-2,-,ASSGGGRRNYGYT
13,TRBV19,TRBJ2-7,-,ASSIVAGRNYEQY